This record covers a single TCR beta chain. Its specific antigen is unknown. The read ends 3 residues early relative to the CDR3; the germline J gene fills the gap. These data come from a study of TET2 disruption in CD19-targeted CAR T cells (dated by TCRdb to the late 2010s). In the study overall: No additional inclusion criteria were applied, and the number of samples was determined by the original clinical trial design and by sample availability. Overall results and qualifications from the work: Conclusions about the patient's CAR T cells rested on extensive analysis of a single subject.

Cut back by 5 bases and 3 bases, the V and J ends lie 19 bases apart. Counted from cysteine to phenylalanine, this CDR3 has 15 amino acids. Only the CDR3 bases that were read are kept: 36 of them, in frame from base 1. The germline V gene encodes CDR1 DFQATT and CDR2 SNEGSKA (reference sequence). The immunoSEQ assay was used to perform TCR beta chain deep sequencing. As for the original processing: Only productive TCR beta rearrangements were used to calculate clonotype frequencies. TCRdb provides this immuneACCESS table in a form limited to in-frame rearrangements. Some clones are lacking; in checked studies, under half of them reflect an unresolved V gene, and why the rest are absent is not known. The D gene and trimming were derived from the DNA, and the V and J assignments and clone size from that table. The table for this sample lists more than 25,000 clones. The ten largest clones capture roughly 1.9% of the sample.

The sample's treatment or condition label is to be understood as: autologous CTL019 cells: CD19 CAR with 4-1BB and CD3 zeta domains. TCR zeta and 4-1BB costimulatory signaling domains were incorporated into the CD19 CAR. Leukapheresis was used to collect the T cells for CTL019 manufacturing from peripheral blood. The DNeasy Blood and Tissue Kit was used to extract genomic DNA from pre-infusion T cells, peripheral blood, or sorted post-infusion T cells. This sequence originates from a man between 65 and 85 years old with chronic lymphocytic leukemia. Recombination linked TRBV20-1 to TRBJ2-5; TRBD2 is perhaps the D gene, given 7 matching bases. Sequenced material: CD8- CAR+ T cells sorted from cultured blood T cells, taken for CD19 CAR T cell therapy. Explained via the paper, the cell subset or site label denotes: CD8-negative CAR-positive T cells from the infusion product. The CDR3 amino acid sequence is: CSAPPWSGDKETQYF. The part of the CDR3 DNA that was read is TGCAGTGCTCCTCCCTGGAGCGGGGACAAAGAGACC.